Sequencing of this T cell receptor beta chain was carried out in a study of shared clonotypes between healthy human individuals. Study outcomes and limitations: In contrast to clonotypes shared by all four donors, non-shared clonotypes had lower generation probabilities.

Sequencing was performed with immunoSEQ multiplex PCR; in TCRdb, only in-frame clones are kept and a portion is missing. This table has approximately 330,000 clones, 73% appearing once. A remark on this clone: What it recognizes is unknown.

The sequenced material came from memory CD4+ T cells sorted from blood. Indicated subset: CD45RA-negative fraction. The source of this sequence is a man younger than 40 in good health.

CDR3 loop: CASSTNRGSETQYF. CDR3 DNA: TGTGCCAGCAGCACTAACAGGGGTTCGGAGACCCAGTACTTC. This sequence joins TRBV7-9 and TRBJ2-5; 7 bases agree with TRBD1. CDR3 length: 14 amino acids. Germline V gene sequence: CDR1 SEHNR, CDR2 FQNEAQ (reference sequence). J gave up 5 bases and V 5 bases, and 8 bases lay outside the gene matches.